Listed below are T cell receptor beta chains from one sample, sequenced in a study of PD-1 blockade in mismatch repair-deficient tumors. TCRdb keeps only in-frame clones here, not all; method: immunoSEQ multiplex PCR. The repertoire has about 100,000 clones, 82% of them found once; the top ten carry around 6.5%. The sequencing used peripheral blood, collected approximately 35 weeks after starting pembrolizumab. The source of these receptors is an adult with mismatch repair-deficient cancer. Both conserved end residues are part of each CDR3. The D gene is left open where the match is weak. Not all rows give a size; the values are once, few, many and, for expanded clones, a class.

V	J	D	length	size	DNA	CDR3
TRBV5-1	TRBJ2-5	NA	12	NA	TGCGCCAGCAGCGTAGGCCCCGCGACCCAGTACTTC	CASSVGPATQYF
TRBV4-1	TRBJ1-1	NA	15	once	TGCGCCAGCAGCCCTAAGTCCCTCCAGAACACTGAAGCTTTCTTT	CASSPKSLQNTEAFF
TRBV10-3	TRBJ1-5	NA	15	NA	TGTGCCATCAGTGATGGGCAGGCGTCCAATCAGCCCCAGCATTTT	CAISDGQASNQPQHF
TRBV7-6	TRBJ2-1	NA	18	NA	TGTGCCAGCAGCCTGACGACTGCCGGGACGGGCCTGGGGGATGAGCAGTTCTTC	CASSLTTAGTGLGDEQFF
TRBV27	TRBJ1-4	NA	12	NA	TGTGCCAGCAGCCTAGGGGATGAAAAACTGTTTTTT	CASSLGDEKLFF
TRBV9	TRBJ2-1	NA	16	NA	TGTGCCAGCAGCCTCGGATTAAACCGGGACGGAGATGAGCAGTTCTTC	CASSLGLNRDGDEQFF
TRBV9	TRBJ2-1	NA	18	NA	TGTGCCAGCAGCGTAGACGGGTGGGTACTAGAACCCTACAATGAGCAGTTCTTC	CASSVDGWVLEPYNEQFF
TRBV4-1	TRBJ1-2	NA	16	NA	TGCGCCAGCAGCCAAGATCCCGGCCTTTTGGGCTATGGCTACACCTTC	CASSQDPGLLGYGYTF
TRBV6-6	TRBJ1-4	NA	15	NA	TGTGCCAGCAGTTACGGGGCTTCAACTAATGAAAAACTGTTTTTT	CASSYGASTNEKLFF
TRBV27	TRBJ2-3	NA	14	NA	TGTGCCAGCAGTTTCTCCCCGCCCACAGATACGCAGTATTTT	CASSFSPPTDTQYF
TRBV27	TRBJ2-5	NA	15	NA	TGTGCCAGCAGTTTGGGACAGACTAGGGGAGAGACCCAGTACTTC	CASSLGQTRGETQYF
TRBV29-1	TRBJ2-1	TRBD2	16	NA	TGCAGCGTTGACCTTGAGGGGACTAGCGGCTACAATGAGCAGTTCTTC	CSVDLEGTSGYNEQFF
TRBV5-1	TRBJ2-2	NA	14	NA	TGCGCCAGCAGCTTGAATACGAACACCGGGGAGCTGTTTTTT	CASSLNTNTGELFF
TRBV12-5	TRBJ1-4	NA	15	NA	TGTGCTAGTGGTTTGGTAGCCGGGTATAATGAAAAACTGTTTTTT	CASGLVAGYNEKLFF
TRBV4-2	TRBJ2-5	TRBD2	14	NA	TGTGCCAGCAGCCAAGTTTCTAGCGGTTCCCCTCAGTACTTC	CASSQVSSGSPQYF
TRBV10-3	TRBJ1-2	NA	12	once	TGTGCCATCAGTGAGACGGGGGATGGCTACACCTTC	CAISETGDGYTF
TRBV12-5	TRBJ2-6	NA	20	NA	TGTGCTAGTGGTTTGCCAATTCGAGGGAGGTTCGGCTCTGGGGCCAACGTCCTGACTTTC	CASGLPIRGRFGSGANVLTF
TRBV5-1	TRBJ2-5	NA	13	NA	TGCGCCAGCAGCTTCGCATACCAAGAGACCCAGTACTTC	CASSFAYQETQYF
TRBV7-2	TRBJ2-5	NA	13	once	TGTGCCAGCACCAGGCGGAGCGGGGAGACCCAGTACTTC	CASTRRSGETQYF
TRBV27	TRBJ1-1	TRBD1	14	NA	TGTGCCAGCAGTTCTTGGACAGGGAACACTGAAGCTTTCTTT	CASSSWTGNTEAFF
TRBV27	TRBJ2-7	NA	14	NA	TGTGCCAGCAGTTTAAGGGACCTCTCCTACGAGCAGTACTTC	CASSLRDLSYEQYF
TRBV11-2	TRBJ2-1	TRBD2	16	NA	TGTGCCAGCAGCTTATCAGCGGGAGGGAACTACAATGAGCAGTTCTTC	CASSLSAGGNYNEQFF
TRBV7-2	TRBJ2-1	NA	13	NA	TGTGCCAGCAGCTCAGAATTCTACAATGAGCAGTTCTTC	CASSSEFYNEQFF
TRBV6-6	TRBJ2-7	TRBD2	15	NA	TGTGCCAGCAGAACCACAGCGGGAGGTCCCTACGAGCAGTACTTC	CASRTTAGGPYEQYF
TRBV5-6	TRBJ2-6	NA	16	NA	TGTGCCAGCAGCTTAGGACGGAGCTCTGGGGCCAACGTCCTGACTTTC	CASSLGRSSGANVLTF
TRBV11-2	TRBJ2-7	NA	15	NA	TGTGCCAGCAGCTCCGAGGGAGGTTTTTCCTACGAGCAGTACTTC	CASSSEGGFSYEQYF
TRBV29-1	TRBJ1-1	NA	12	NA	TGCAGCGGCCAAAACAGGGACGCTGAAGCTTTCTTT	CSGQNRDAEAFF
TRBV10-1	TRBJ1-1	NA	13	NA	TGCGCCAGCAGTGAGTCTTCGGGGGTGGTAGCTTTCTTT	CASSESSGVVAFF
TRBV7-3	TRBJ1-1	TRBD1	17	NA	TGTGCCAGCAGCCTATCCGGGACAGGACTGATAAGCACTGAAGCTTTCTTT	CASSLSGTGLISTEAFF
TRBV28	TRBJ1-2	NA	14	NA	TGTGCCAGCAGTTTATGGCGGTGGGACTATGGCTACACCTTC	CASSLWRWDYGYTF
TRBV6-1	TRBJ2-3	NA	13	NA	TGTGCCAGCAGTGTAACGAGGACTTATACGCAGTATTTT	CASSVTRTYTQYF
TRBV5-4	TRBJ1-1	NA	13	NA	TGTGCCAGCGCCGGACAGATGAACACTGAAGCTTTCTTT	CASAGQMNTEAFF
TRBV25-1	TRBJ2-1	TRBD2	16	NA	TGTGCCAGCAGTGAGCCGGGGCTAGCGGGTTCGAATGAGCAGTTCTTC	CASSEPGLAGSNEQFF
TRBV28	TRBJ1-2	TRBD1	15	NA	TGTGCCAGCAGTTCGATAACAGGGGGTGACTATGGCTACACCTTC	CASSSITGGDYGYTF
TRBV19	TRBJ2-7	TRBD2	13	NA	TGTGCCAGTAGACGGACTAGCGCCGGCGAGCAGTACTTC	CASRRTSAGEQYF
TRBV5-1	TRBJ2-1	NA	13	NA	TGCGCCAGCAGCTTCGACTCCTCCAATGAGCAGTTCTTC	CASSFDSSNEQFF
TRBV4-2	TRBJ1-2	NA	15	NA	TGTGCCAGCAGCCAAGATCCGGGGCTTAACTATGGCTACACCTTC	CASSQDPGLNYGYTF
TRBV5-1	TRBJ2-2	NA	15	NA	TGCGCCAGCAGCTTGGATCTGGGAGAGACCGGGGAGCTGTTTTTT	CASSLDLGETGELFF
TRBV4-1	TRBJ1-2	NA	13	NA	TGCGCCAGCAGCCGCGGGGACCTCACGGGCTACACCTTC	CASSRGDLTGYTF
TRBV10-1	TRBJ2-1	TRBD1	15	NA	TGCGCCAGCAGTAAGACGGGACAGGGGTACAATGAGCAGTTCTTC	CASSKTGQGYNEQFF
TRBV5-1	TRBJ1-2	TRBD1	15	NA	TGCGCCAGCAGCTTGGAGTTCGATTACAGGGGTGAAAACACCTTC	CASSLEFDYRGENTF
TRBV11-3	TRBJ1-1	TRBD1	15	NA	TGTGCCAGCAGCTTAGGTCCGGACAGGGGATCTGAAGCTTTCTTT	CASSLGPDRGSEAFF
TRBV7-9	TRBJ1-2	NA	15	NA	TGTGCCAGCAGCTTAGCGACCGACTTTTCCTATGGCTACACCTTC	CASSLATDFSYGYTF
TRBV5-5	TRBJ2-1	NA	12	NA	TGTGCCAGCAGGCAAGGGGGGTCTGAGCAGTTCTTC	CASRQGGSEQFF
TRBV6-5	TRBJ2-1	TRBD1	15	NA	TGTGCCAGCAGTATAACCGGGACAGGCTACAATGAGCAGTTCTTC	CASSITGTGYNEQFF
TRBV9	TRBJ1-4	TRBD1	13	NA	TGTGCCAGCAGCCGGGACAGGGGTGAAAAACTGTTTTTT	CASSRDRGEKLFF
TRBV7-2	TRBJ1-2	NA	15	NA	TGTGCCAGCAGCTCCCTATGGCGGGGGAACTATGGCTACACCTTC	CASSSLWRGNYGYTF
TRBV25-1	TRBJ1-3	NA	14	once	TGTGCCAGCACCGGGACCGCGTCTGGAAACACCATATATTTT	CASTGTASGNTIYF
TRBV7-7	TRBJ2-7	TRBD2	15	once	TGTGCTAGCAGCTCCGGACTAGCGGGCGCCTACGAGCAGTACTTC	CASSSGLAGAYEQYF